These 10 T cell receptor beta chains share one sample of origin, sequenced in a study of cytomegalovirus exposure and HLA in healthy donors. 60 Vbeta and 13 Jbeta primers were used in PCR. Only in-frame clones appear in the TCRdb table, and some are missing; sequencing was by immunoSEQ multiplex PCR. The data hold roughly 170,000 clones, with roughly 84% observed a single time. The specimen sequenced was PBMCs. These TCRs come from a girl between 2 and 10 years old in good health and CMV-seropositive.

The J gene is TRBJ2-1, the V gene TRBV2, with 10 positions matching TRBD1. V lost 8 bases to trimming and J lost 2 bases; unmatched junction nucleotides: 0. The CDR3 spans 13 residues. Germline V gene sequence: CDR1 SNHLY, CDR2 FYNNEI. CDR3 sequence reads: CASGTGAYNEQFF. As DNA, the CDR3 is TGTGCCAGCGGGACAGGGGCCTACAATGAGCAGTTCTTC.

The rearrangement uses TRBV5-1 and TRBJ1-5; D is undetermined. This CDR3 is built from 14 residues. Germline V gives CDR1 SGHRS, CDR2 YFSETQ. Trimming cost V 0 bases and J 1 base, with 5 bases left between them. This CDR3 is CASSLAGSNQPQHF. Here the CDR3 DNA reads TGCGCCAGCAGCTTGGCGGGGAGCAATCAGCCCCAGCATTTT.

The chain is built from TRBV30 and TRBJ1-5; D is unresolved. The CDR3 sequence is 13 residues long. The germline CDR1 and CDR2 sequences are GTSNPN and SVGIG (reference sequence). Trimming took 2 bases from V and 4 from J, leaving 9 bases between them. The CDR3 protein is CAWSQTENQPQHF. CDR3 sequence (DNA): TGTGCCTGGAGTCAGACTGAGAATCAGCCCCAGCATTTT.

The gene calls are TRBV5-1 and TRBJ1-3, with D tentatively TRBD1 (6 bases). Germline V gene sequence: CDR1 SGHRS, CDR2 YFSETQ. Trimming removed 4 bases at V and 4 bases at J, with 18 bases between. The CDR3 extends over 16 amino acids. CDR3: CASSDRPPGAGNTIYF. CDR3 DNA: TGCGCCAGCAGCGACCGACCACCAGGGGCAGGAAACACCATATATTTT.

This clone has more than one count but fewer than ten. The chain joins TRBV19 to TRBJ2-1, with a tentative D call TRBD1 (6 bases). The CDR3 runs 15 residues. Germline lookup yields CDR1 LNHDA and CDR2 SQIVND (reference sequence). The V end lost 5 bases, the J end lost 0 bases, and 11 bases lay between the germline ends. The CDR3: CASSQDRSSYNEQFF. CDR3 nucleotide sequence: TGTGCCAGTAGTCAAGACAGGAGCTCCTACAATGAGCAGTTCTTC. The whole variable domain, filled in from reference TRBV19 and TRBJ2-1, reads DGGITQSPKYLFRKEGQNVTLSCEQNLNHDAMYWYRQDPGQGLRLIYYSQIVNDFQKGDIAEGYSVSREKKESFPLTVTSAQKNPTAFYLCASSQDRSSYNEQFFGPGTRLTVL.

The chain recombines TRBV6-5 with TRBJ2-7; tentative D call: TRBD1 (6 bases). V lost 4 bases and J lost 1, with 8 bases in between. Germline CDR1 is MNHEY and CDR2 is SVGAGI. The CDR3 covers 13 residues. The CDR3 DNA reads TGTGCCAGCAGTTTCAGGGGATCCTACGAGCAGTACTTC. The encoded protein is CASSFRGSYEQYF.

The chain couples TRBV5-1 to TRBJ2-7; TRBD1 matches 9 bases. The V gene's germline CDR1 is SGHRS and CDR2 YFSETQ. CDR3 length: 13 amino acids. Trimming at V came to 3 bases and at J to 5 bases, leaving 3 bases not matched to a gene. This chain's CDR3 is CASSWGQGNEQYF. The CDR3 DNA follows: TGCGCCAGCAGCTGGGGACAGGGTAACGAGCAGTACTTC.

This clone has a handful of counts. CDR3 loop: CAIRSGTGGFYEQYF. The CDR3 DNA reads as TGTGCCATCAGATCCGGGACAGGGGGGTTCTACGAGCAGTACTTC. The J gene is TRBJ2-7, the V gene TRBV10-3; TRBD1 matches at 11 bases. The V segment lost 6 bases and the J segment 3 bases; nucleotides outside the gene matches: 7. The germline V gene encodes CDR1 ENHRY and CDR2 SYGVKD. This CDR3 contains 15 residues.

There are a few counts of this clone. The CDR3 DNA follows: TGCGCCAGCAGCTTGGTGGGAGGGCCAGATACGCAGTATTTT. Translated: CASSLVGGPDTQYF. The chain joins TRBV5-1 to TRBJ2-3, with 7 nucleotides matching TRBD2. CDR3 length: 14 residues. Germline V lookup: CDR1 SGHRS, CDR2 YFSETQ. J was trimmed by 4 bases and V by 0 bases; bases with no gene match: 2.

Here the CDR3 reads CASKASRDTEAFF. DNA of the CDR3: TGTGCCAGCAAGGCGTCTCGGGACACTGAAGCTTTCTTT. V gene TRBV2 combines with J gene TRBJ1-1; no firm D call. V lost 7 bases, J lost 3 bases, and 12 bases lay in between. Germline V gene lookup returns CDR1 SNHLY and CDR2 FYNNEI. The CDR3 spans 13 residues.